One TCR beta chain is described in this entry. Its antigen is still unknown. This sample was included in a study of cytomegalovirus exposure and HLA in healthy donors. Libraries were prepared by immunoSEQ multiplex PCR; TCRdb keeps only in-frame clonotypes and omits some of them. The table has around 200,000 clones, about 90% seen once; the top ten hold about 2.7%. Study-wide results and caveats: Cytomegalovirus association was assigned to about 150 TCR beta chains. Rarity held for most TCR sequences, but there were some public TCRs that occurred in many donors. Subsequent analysis revealed that first-cohort TCR clusters tended to co-occur in the 95 to 150 validation repertoires. Cytomegalovirus status, reportedly, was diagnosed with high specificity and sensitivity by the classifier.

The sample taken for sequencing was PBMCs. The TCR was taken from a woman under 30 in good health and CMV-seronegative.

The CDR3 DNA follows: TGTGCCAGCAGTTCCCAAACAGCCAACACTGAAGCTTTCTTT. As protein: CASSSQTANTEAFF. The chain links TRBV27 to TRBJ1-1; D unclear. The CDR3 length is 14 residues. Germline V CDR1 and CDR2: MNHEY, SMNVEV (reference sequence). Between the trimmed V and J ends, which lost 4 bases and 2 bases, there was a span of 11 bases.